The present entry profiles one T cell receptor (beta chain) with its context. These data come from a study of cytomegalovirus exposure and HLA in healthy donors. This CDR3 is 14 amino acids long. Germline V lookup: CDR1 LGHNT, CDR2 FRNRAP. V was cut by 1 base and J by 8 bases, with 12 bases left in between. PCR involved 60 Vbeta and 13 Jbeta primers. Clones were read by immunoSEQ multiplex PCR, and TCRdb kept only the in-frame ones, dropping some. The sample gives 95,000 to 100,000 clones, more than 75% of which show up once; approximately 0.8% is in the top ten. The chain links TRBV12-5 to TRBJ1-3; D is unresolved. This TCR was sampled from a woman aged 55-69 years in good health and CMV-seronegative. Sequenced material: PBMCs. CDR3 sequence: CASGLGLSSDTIYF. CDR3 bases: TGTGCTAGTGGTTTGGGACTTTCGAGCGACACCATATATTTT.